Listed below are T cell receptor beta chains from one sample, sequenced in a study of blood T cell repertoires in COVID-19. The protocol was immunoSEQ multiplex PCR, while the TCRdb copy is restricted to in-frame clones and leaves out a portion. The table includes approximately 300,000 clones, 85% detected once. What was sequenced was PBMCs or T cells enriched from blood (not recorded which). These receptors all come from a woman in her twenties or thirties who had been exposed to COVID-19. The CDR3 runs from the conserved cysteine through the conserved F or W. A D gene is named only where the DNA matches it firmly. Clone size is given for some rows only: seen once, a few or many times, or a class if the clone is expanded.

v_gene	d_gene	abundance	j_gene	CDR3nt	CDR3aa
TRBV9	TRBD1	once	TRBJ1-4	TGTGCCAGCAGCCCGGGACAGAAGGAGGGTGAAAAACTGTTTTTT	CASSPGQKEGEKLFF
TRBV6-4	-	-	TRBJ2-1	TGTGCCAGCAGCGTTGAGATAAACAATGAGCAGTTCTTC	CASSVEINNEQFF
TRBV2	TRBD1	-	TRBJ1-5	TGTGCCAGCACGCGCGGGACAGCTAGCAATCAGCCCCAGCATTTT	CASTRGTASNQPQHF
TRBV7-2	TRBD1	-	TRBJ1-2	TGTGCCAGCAGCTTAGGCTTGGAGGGGGCGCGGGGCTACACCTTC	CASSLGLEGARGYTF
TRBV6-6	-	-	TRBJ2-5	TGTGCCAGCAGCTCGGTCAGGGGCCGAGAGACCCAGTACTTC	CASSSVRGRETQYF
TRBV2	TRBD1	-	TRBJ1-5	TGTGCCAGCGGGAAGGACAGGGGAGGTCAGCCCCAGCATTTT	CASGKDRGGQPQHF
TRBV28	-	once	TRBJ2-7	TGTGCCAGCAGTTTCTCGTACGAGCAGTACTTC	CASSFSYEQYF
TRBV30	TRBD1	-	TRBJ1-4	TGTGCCTGGAGTGGGACAGGGTCCCCTAATGAAAAACTGTTTTTT	CAWSGTGSPNEKLFF
TRBV7-9	-	-	TRBJ1-1	TGTGCCAGCAGCTTAGACAGGGCGGCCTATGAAGCTTTCTTT	CASSLDRAAYEAFF
TRBV9	TRBD1	-	TRBJ2-1	TGTGCCAGCAGCGTACACCGGGACAGGGGGGACAATGAGCAGTTCTTC	CASSVHRDRGDNEQFF
TRBV6-5	-	-	TRBJ1-5	TGTGCCAGCAGTAGATTACAGGGTAGCAATCAGCCCCAGCATTTT	CASSRLQGSNQPQHF
TRBV10-1	-	-	TRBJ2-1	TGCGCCAGCAGTGAGTCCGGGTCCTACAATGAGCAGTTCTTC	CASSESGSYNEQFF
TRBV28	-	-	TRBJ1-2	TGTGCCAGCCGGGGGAACTATGGCTACACCTTC	CASRGNYGYTF
TRBV30	TRBD1	-	TRBJ1-5	TGTGCCTGGACAAGTACGGGACAGGGGGCCGATCAGCCCCAGCATTTT	CAWTSTGQGADQPQHF
TRBV9	-	once	TRBJ1-2	TGTGCCAGCAGCCATAACTCAGGTCTCGTCGACGATGGCTACACCTTC	CASSHNSGLVDDGYTF
TRBV6-2/TRBV6-3	TRBD2	-	TRBJ2-1	TGTGCCAGCAGCGATCCGGGACTAGAGCAGTTCTTC	CASSDPGLEQFF
TRBV7-9	TRBD1	many	TRBJ1-3	TGTGCCAGCACCATCCCGGGACAGGGGGCGTCTGGAAACACCATATATTTT	CASTIPGQGASGNTIYF
TRBV11-3	-	few	TRBJ2-2	TGTGCCAGCAGCCCCGCCAGCGGCACCGGGGAGCTGTTTTTT	CASSPASGTGELFF
TRBV28	TRBD1	-	TRBJ2-1	TGTGCCAGCAGTTTATGGGGACAGGAGAACAATGAGCAGTTCTTC	CASSLWGQENNEQFF
TRBV5-4	TRBD1	-	TRBJ1-1	TGTGCCAGCAGCAATAACAGGGGTGAAGCTTTCTTT	CASSNNRGEAFF
TRBV11-2	-	-	TRBJ1-4	TGTGCCAGCAGCTTAGATTCCGCAACTAATGAAAAACTGTTTTTT	CASSLDSATNEKLFF
TRBV15	TRBD1	-	TRBJ1-1	TGTGCCACCAGCAGAGTACAGGGGAGTGGTGAAGCTTTCTTT	CATSRVQGSGEAFF
TRBV30	TRBD1	-	TRBJ2-7	TGTGCCTGGAGTGTCCTAGGACAGGGGGCGAGGGAGCAGTACTTC	CAWSVLGQGAREQYF
TRBV7-2	-	-	TRBJ1-2	TGTGCCAGCAGCTTAAACACAGGGACCTATGGCTACACCTTC	CASSLNTGTYGYTF
TRBV10-3	TRBD1	many	TRBJ2-7	TGTGCCATCAGTGACTCAGGGGGAGACTCCTACGAGCAGTACTTC	CAISDSGGDSYEQYF
TRBV30	-	-	TRBJ2-7	TGTGCCTGGAGTCCAGGGTCATACGAGCAGTACTTC	CAWSPGSYEQYF
TRBV6-5	-	-	TRBJ2-7	TGTGCCAGCAAACCCAGGGGAGAGTCCTACGAGCAGTACTTC	CASKPRGESYEQYF
TRBV30	-	few	TRBJ1-2	TGTGCCTGGAATACAGGGAAGGGTAACTATGGCTACACCTTC	CAWNTGKGNYGYTF
TRBV19	TRBD1	-	TRBJ2-7	TGTGCCAGTAGTGCTAGACAGGGAAAGTCCGAGCAGTACTTC	CASSARQGKSEQYF
TRBV27	TRBD1	-	TRBJ1-5	TGTGCCAGCAGTATACAGGGGGGAGGCAATCAGCCCCAGCATTTT	CASSIQGGGNQPQHF
TRBV19	-	-	TRBJ1-5	TGTGCCAGTAAGCGGGACCGGTATAGCAATCAGCCCCAGCATTTT	CASKRDRYSNQPQHF
TRBV5-1	TRBD1	-	TRBJ2-7	TGCGCCAGCAGGGGACAGGCGACCTACGAGCAGTACTTC	CASRGQATYEQYF
TRBV7-2	-	-	TRBJ2-7	TGTGCCAGCAGCTTAGAACCTAGGTCGGGGTACGAGCAGTACTTC	CASSLEPRSGYEQYF
TRBV27	-	-	TRBJ1-3	TGTGCCAGCAAGTCAAGAGGGTTATCTGGAAACACCATATATTTT	CASKSRGLSGNTIYF
TRBV7-2	TRBD1	-	TRBJ1-1	TGTGCCATTGGGACAGGGATGAACACTGAAGCTTTCTTT	CAIGTGMNTEAFF
TRBV2	-	once	TRBJ1-2	TGTGCCAGCAAGAGGCTCTTCCTATCCACCTATGGCTACACCTTC	CASKRLFLSTYGYTF
TRBV30	-	-	TRBJ2-3	TGTGCCTGGAGTCCCACCACTAGCACAGATACGCAGTATTTT	CAWSPTTSTDTQYF
TRBV30	TRBD1	-	TRBJ2-7	TGTGCCGCTGAATATGGGGACAGCTACGAGCAGTACTTC	CAAEYGDSYEQYF
TRBV9	TRBD2	-	TRBJ2-7	TGTGCCAGCAGCGTAGATCCGGGGGGGCCATACGAGCAGTACTTC	CASSVDPGGPYEQYF
TRBV5-6	-	-	TRBJ1-2	TGTGCCAGCAGCGTCGGGATTAACTATGGCTACACCTTC	CASSVGINYGYTF
TRBV6-5	TRBD2	-	TRBJ2-7	TGTGCCAGCAGTTACGGGGGGGAGGGCGAGCAGTACTTC	CASSYGGEGEQYF
TRBV29-1	TRBD1	-	TRBJ1-4	TGCAGCGGGGGACAGTCAGGGATGGAAAAACTGTTTTTT	CSGGQSGMEKLFF
TRBV5-5	-	-	TRBJ1-2	TGTGCCAGCAGCCCTCTGGGCGACGTCAAGTACTATGGCTACACCTTC	CASSPLGDVKYYGYTF
TRBV28	-	-	TRBJ2-7	TGTGCCAGCAGTTTTCCGGGCAGGGTGCGTTACGAGCAGTACTTC	CASSFPGRVRYEQYF
TRBV28	TRBD1	-	TRBJ2-5	TGTGCCAGCAGCTCCCGAGGGGGCACGGAGACCCAGTACTTC	CASSSRGGTETQYF
TRBV24-1	TRBD1	-	TRBJ1-6	TGTGCCACCAGTGATGTTTCTGACGTGGGGCAGGGGGATGATTCACCCCTCCACTTT	CATSDVSDVGQGDDSPLHF
TRBV7-2	-	-	TRBJ2-4	TGTGCCAGCAGCTTAGCAGGGGGTCACATTCAGTACTTC	CASSLAGGHIQYF
TRBV28	-	-	TRBJ1-2	TGTGCCAGCAGTTTTACCCACAAAGCTAACTATGGCTACACCTTC	CASSFTHKANYGYTF
TRBV19	TRBD1	-	TRBJ2-2	TGTGCCAGTAAGAACAGGGGCCCCTCTCAGAACAGTTTGAACACCGGGGAGCTGTTTTTT	CASKNRGPSQNSLNTGELFF
TRBV3-1/TRBV3-2	-	-	TRBJ1-1	TGTGCCAGCAGCCAACATTCGGAGGGCCTGAACACTGAAGCTTTCTTT	CASSQHSEGLNTEAFF
TRBV20-1	TRBD2	-	TRBJ2-7	TGCAGTGCTAGTAGGAGCGGGGGAGGAGACGAGCAGTACTTC	CSASRSGGGDEQYF
TRBV6-5	-	once	TRBJ2-7	TGTGCCAGCACTACCCGGCAGGGTGGAAGCGAGCAGTACTTC	CASTTRQGGSEQYF
TRBV6-1	-	few	TRBJ1-2	TGTGCCAGCAGTGAAGGGGCTGGCTACACCTTC	CASSEGAGYTF
TRBV14	TRBD2	-	TRBJ2-5	TGTGCCAGCAGCCAAATCTGGGCTAGCGGGAGTCAGACCCAGTACTTC	CASSQIWASGSQTQYF
TRBV14	-	few	TRBJ1-4	TGTGCCAGCCCGGAAGGGGAAGGTAATGAAAAACTGTTTTTT	CASPEGEGNEKLFF
TRBV2	-	once	TRBJ2-3	TGTGCCAGCAGACCCCCTAGCGCAGATACGCAGTATTTT	CASRPPSADTQYF